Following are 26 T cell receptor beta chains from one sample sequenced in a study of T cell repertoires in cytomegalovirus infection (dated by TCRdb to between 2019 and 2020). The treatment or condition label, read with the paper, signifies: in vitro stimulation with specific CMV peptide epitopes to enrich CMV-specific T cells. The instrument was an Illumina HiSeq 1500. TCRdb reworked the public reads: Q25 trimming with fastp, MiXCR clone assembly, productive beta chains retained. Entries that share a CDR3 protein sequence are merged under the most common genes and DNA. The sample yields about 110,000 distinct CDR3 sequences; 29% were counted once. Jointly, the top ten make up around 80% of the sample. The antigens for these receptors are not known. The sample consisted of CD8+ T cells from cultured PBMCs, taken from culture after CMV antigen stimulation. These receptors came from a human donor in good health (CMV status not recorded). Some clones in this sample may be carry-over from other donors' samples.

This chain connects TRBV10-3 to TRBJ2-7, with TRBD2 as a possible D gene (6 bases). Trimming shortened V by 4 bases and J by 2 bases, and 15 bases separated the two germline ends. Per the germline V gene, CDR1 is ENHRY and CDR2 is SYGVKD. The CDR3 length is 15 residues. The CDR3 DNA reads TGTGCCATCAGTGCCCTGCGGGGAAACCCCTACGAGCAGTACTTC. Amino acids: CAISALRGNPYEQYF.

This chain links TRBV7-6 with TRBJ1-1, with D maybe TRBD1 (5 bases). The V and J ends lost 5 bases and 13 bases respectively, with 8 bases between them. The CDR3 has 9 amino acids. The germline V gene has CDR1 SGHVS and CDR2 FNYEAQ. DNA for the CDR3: TGTGCCAGCAGCGCCGGGGGTTTCTTT. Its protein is CASSAGGFF.

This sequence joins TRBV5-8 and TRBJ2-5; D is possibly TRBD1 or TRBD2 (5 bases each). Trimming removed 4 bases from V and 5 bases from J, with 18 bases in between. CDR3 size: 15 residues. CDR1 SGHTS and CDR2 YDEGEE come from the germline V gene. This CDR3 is CASSPSYGARETQYF. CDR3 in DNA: TGTGCCAGCAGCCCCTCCTACGGGGCCCGGGAGACCCAGTACTTC.

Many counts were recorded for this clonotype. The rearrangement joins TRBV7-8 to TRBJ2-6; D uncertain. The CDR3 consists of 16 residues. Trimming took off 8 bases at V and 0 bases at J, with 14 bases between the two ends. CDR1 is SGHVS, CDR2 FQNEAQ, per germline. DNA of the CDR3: TGTGCCAGCCAACATGCAGATTACTCTGGGGCCAACGTCCTGACTTTC. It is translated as CASQHADYSGANVLTF.

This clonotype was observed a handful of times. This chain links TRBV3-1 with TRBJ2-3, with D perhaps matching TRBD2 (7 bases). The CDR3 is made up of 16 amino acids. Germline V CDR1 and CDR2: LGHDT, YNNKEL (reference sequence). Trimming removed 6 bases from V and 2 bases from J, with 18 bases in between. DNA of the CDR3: TGTGCCAGCAGTGCTGGGGGGGCGCTTCCCACAGATACGCAGTATTTT. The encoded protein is CASSAGGALPTDTQYF.

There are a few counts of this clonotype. CDR3 loop: CATSETGVQETQYF. The DNA of the CDR3 is TGTGCCACCAGTGAAACGGGAGTTCAAGAGACCCAGTACTTC. The chain is built from TRBV24-1 and TRBJ2-5; tentatively, D is TRBD2 (6 bases). Trimming removed 4 bases at V and 2 bases at J, with 10 bases between. Per germline, CDR1 KGHDR and CDR2 SFDVKD. The CDR3 sequence is 14 residues long.

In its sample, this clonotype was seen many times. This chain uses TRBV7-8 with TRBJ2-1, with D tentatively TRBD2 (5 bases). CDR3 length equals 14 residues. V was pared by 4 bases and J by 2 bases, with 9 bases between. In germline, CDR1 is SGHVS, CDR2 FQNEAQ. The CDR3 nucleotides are TGTGCCAGCAGCTCCGGGGATGCCTACAATGAGCAGTTCTTC. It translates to CASSSGDAYNEQFF. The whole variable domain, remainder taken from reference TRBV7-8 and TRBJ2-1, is GAGVSQSPRYKVAKRGQDVALRCDPISGHVSLFWYQQALGQGPEFLTYFQNEAQLDKSGLPSDRFFAERPEGSVSTLKIQRTQQEDSAVYLCASSSGDAYNEQFFGPGTRLTVL.

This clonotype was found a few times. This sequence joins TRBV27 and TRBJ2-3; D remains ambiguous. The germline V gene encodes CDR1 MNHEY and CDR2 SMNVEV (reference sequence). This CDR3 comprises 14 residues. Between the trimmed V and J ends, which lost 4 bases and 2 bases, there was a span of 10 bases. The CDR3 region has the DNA TGTGCCAGCAGTTCACCGGGTCTCACAGATACGCAGTATTTT. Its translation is CASSSPGLTDTQYF.

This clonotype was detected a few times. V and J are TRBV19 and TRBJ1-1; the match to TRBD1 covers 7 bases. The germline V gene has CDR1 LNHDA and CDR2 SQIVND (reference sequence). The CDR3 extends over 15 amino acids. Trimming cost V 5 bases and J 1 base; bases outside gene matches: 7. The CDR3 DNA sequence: TGTGCCAGTAGTTCATGGGACAGAACGAACACTGAAGCTTTCTTT. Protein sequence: CASSSWDRTNTEAFF. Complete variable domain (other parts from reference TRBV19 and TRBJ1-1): DGGITQSPKYLFRKEGQNVTLSCEQNLNHDAMYWYRQDPGQGLRLIYYSQIVNDFQKGDIAEGYSVSREKKESFPLTVTSAQKNPTAFYLCASSSWDRTNTEAFFGQGTRLTVV.

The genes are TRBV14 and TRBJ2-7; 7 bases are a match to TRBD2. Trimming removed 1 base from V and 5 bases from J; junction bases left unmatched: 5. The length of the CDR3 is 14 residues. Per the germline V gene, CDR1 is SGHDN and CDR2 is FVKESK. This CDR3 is CASSQGGGSHEQYF. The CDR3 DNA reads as TGTGCCAGCAGCCAAGGGGGAGGGTCTCACGAGCAGTACTTC.

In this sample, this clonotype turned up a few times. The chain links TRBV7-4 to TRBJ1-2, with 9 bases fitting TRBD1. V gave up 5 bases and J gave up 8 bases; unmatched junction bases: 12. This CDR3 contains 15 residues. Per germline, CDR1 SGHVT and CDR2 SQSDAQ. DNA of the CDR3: TGTGCCAGCAGCCTGCTGGGACAGGGATTGAGGGGCTACACCTTC. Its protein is CASSLLGQGLRGYTF. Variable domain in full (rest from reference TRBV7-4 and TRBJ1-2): GAGVSQSPRYKVAKRGRDVALRCDSISGHVTLYWYRQTLGQGSEVLTYSQSDAQRDKSGRPSGRFSAERPERSVSTLKIQRTEQGDSAVYLCASSLLGQGLRGYTFGSGTRLTVV.

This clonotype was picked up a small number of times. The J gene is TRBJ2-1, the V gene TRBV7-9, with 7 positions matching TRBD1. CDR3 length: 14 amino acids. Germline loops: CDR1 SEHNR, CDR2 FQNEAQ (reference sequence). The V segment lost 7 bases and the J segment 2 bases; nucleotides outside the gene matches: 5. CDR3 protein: CASKGQLTYNEQFF. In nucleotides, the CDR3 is TGTGCCAGCAAGGGACAGCTGACCTACAATGAGCAGTTCTTC.

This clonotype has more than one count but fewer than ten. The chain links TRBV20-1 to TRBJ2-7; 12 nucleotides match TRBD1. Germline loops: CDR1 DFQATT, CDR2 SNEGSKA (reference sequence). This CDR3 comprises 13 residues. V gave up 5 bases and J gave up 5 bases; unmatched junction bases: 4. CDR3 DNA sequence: TGCAGTGCTGCCGGGACAGGGGGCGACGAGCAGTACTTC. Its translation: CSAAGTGGDEQYF.

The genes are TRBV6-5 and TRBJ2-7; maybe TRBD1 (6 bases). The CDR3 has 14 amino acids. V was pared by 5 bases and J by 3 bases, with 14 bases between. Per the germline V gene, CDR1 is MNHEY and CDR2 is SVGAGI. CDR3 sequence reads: CASSPQTGYYEQYF. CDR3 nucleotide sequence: TGTGCCAGCAGTCCACAGACAGGTTACTACGAGCAGTACTTC.

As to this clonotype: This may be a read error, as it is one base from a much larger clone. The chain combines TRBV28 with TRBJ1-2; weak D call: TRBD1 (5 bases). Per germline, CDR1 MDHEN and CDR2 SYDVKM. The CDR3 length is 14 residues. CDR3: CANSFRVDDYGYTF. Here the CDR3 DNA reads TGTGCCAACAGTTTCAGGGTTGATGACTATGGCTACACCTTC.

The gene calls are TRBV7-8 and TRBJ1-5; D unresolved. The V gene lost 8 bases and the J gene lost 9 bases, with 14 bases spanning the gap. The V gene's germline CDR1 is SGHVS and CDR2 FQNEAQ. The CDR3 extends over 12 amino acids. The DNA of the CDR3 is TGTGCCAGCTCGACGGACCCTCGGCCCCAGCATTTT. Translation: CASSTDPRPQHF.

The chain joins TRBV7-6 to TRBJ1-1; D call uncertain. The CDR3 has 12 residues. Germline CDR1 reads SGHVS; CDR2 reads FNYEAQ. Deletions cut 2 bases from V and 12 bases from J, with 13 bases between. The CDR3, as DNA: TGTGCCAGCAGCTTAAGTACAGAGGAATCTTTCTTT. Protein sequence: CASSLSTEESFF.

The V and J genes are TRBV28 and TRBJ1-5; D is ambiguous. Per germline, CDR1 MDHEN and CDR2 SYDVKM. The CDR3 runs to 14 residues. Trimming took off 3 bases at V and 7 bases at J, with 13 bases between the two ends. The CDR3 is CASSFRSVAQPQHF. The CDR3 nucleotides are TGTGCCAGCAGTTTTCGTAGCGTGGCGCAGCCCCAGCATTTT.

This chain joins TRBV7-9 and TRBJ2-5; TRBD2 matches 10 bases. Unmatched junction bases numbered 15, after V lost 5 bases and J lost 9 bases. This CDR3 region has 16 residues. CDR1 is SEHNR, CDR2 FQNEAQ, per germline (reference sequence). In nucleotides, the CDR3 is TGTGCCAGCAGCCCCCGGTCCAGCGGGGGGGCCCTATCCCAGTACTTC. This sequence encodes CASSPRSSGGALSQYF.

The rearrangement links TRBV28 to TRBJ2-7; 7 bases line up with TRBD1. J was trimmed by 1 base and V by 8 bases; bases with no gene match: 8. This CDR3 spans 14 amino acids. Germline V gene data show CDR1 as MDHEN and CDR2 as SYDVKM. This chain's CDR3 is CASGTALKSYEQYF. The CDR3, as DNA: TGTGCCAGCGGGACAGCCCTAAAATCCTACGAGCAGTACTTC.

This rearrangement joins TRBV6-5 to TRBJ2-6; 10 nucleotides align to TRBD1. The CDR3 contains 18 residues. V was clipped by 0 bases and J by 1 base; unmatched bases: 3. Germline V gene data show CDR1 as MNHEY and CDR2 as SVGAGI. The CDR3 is CASSYSAGQGSGANVLTF. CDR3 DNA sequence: TGTGCCAGCAGTTACTCTGCGGGACAGGGGTCTGGGGCCAACGTCCTGACTTTC.

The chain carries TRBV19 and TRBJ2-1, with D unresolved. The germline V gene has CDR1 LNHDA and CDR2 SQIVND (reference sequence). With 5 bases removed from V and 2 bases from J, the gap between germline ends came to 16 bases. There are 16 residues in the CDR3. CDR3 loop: CASSLLGQGTYNEQFF. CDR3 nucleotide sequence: TGTGCCAGTAGTCTTCTAGGCCAAGGGACCTACAATGAGCAGTTCTTC.

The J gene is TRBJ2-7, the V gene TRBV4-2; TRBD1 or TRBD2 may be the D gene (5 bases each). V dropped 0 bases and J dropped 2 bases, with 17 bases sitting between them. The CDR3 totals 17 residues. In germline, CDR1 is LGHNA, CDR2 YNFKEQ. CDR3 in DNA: TGTGCCAGCAGCCAAGAGCTGGGGACCGTTTTTACCTACGAGCAGTACTTC. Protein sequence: CASSQELGTVFTYEQYF.

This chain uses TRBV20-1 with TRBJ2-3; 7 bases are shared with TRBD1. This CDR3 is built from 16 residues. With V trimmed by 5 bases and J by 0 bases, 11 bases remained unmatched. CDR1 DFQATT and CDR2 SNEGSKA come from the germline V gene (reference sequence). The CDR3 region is CSAPPAGTASTDTQYF. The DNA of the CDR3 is TGCAGTGCTCCTCCAGCCGGGACAGCCAGCACAGATACGCAGTATTTT.

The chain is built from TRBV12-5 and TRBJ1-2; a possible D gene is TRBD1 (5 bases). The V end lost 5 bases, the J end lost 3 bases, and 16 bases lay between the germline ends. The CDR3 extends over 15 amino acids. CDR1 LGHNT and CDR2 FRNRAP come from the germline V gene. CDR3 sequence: CASGLLGGEDYGYTF. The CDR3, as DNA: TGTGCTAGTGGTCTGCTTGGGGGGGAGGACTATGGCTACACCTTC.

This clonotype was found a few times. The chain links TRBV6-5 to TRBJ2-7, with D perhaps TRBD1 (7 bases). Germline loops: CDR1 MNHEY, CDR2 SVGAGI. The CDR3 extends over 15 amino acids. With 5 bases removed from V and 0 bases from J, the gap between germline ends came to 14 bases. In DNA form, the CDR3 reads TGTGCCAGCAGTGGAGGGGGCGGTCACTCCTACGAGCAGTACTTC. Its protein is CASSGGGGHSYEQYF.